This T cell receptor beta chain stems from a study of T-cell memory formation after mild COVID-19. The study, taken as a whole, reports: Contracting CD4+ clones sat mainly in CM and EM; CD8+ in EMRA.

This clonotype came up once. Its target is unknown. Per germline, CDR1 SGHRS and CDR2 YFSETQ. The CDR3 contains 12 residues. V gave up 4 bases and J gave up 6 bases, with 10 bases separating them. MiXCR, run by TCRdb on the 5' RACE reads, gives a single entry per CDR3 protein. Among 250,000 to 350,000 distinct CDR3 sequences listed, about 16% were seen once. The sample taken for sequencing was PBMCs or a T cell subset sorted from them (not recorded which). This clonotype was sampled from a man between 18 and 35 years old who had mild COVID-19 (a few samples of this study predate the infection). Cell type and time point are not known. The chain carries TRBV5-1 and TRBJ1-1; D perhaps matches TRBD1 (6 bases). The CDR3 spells CASSGGPPEAFF. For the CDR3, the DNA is TGCGCCAGCAGCGGGGGCCCACCTGAAGCTTTCTTT.